This T cell receptor beta chain was identified in a study of T-cell memory formation after mild COVID-19. Turning to the study itself: TCR clusters mostly belonged to single donors.

With constant-segment primers, 5'RACE yielded cDNA libraries of TCR alpha and TCR beta that carried sample barcodes and UMIs. MiXCR, applied by TCRdb to the 5' RACE reads, yields one record per CDR3 protein. The sample consists of 430,000 or so distinct CDR3 sequences, around 27% of them appearing once. Study results and caveats: Contracting CD4+ clones lay largely in CM and EM, with CD8+ ones residing in EMRA. Clones that shrank (day 15 to 85) were balanced CD4/CD8, whereas later expanders leaned CD4+.

The table lists this clonotype with a few counts. Its antigen is undetermined. From germline, CDR1 is SEHNR and CDR2 FQNEAQ (reference sequence). Germline trimming cut 5 bases from V and 4 bases from J; bases unmatched to any gene: 5. The CDR3 runs 15 residues. J is TRBJ2-2 and V is TRBV7-9, with 9 bases aligning to TRBD1. The sequenced sample was PBMCs or a T cell subset sorted from them (not recorded which). The receptor was isolated from an adult woman who had mild COVID-19 (a few samples of this study predate the infection). Cell type and time point are not known. As DNA, the CDR3 is TGTGCCAGCAGCCACCGGGACAGGGTCACCGGGGAGCTGTTTTTT. This encodes CASSHRDRVTGELFF.